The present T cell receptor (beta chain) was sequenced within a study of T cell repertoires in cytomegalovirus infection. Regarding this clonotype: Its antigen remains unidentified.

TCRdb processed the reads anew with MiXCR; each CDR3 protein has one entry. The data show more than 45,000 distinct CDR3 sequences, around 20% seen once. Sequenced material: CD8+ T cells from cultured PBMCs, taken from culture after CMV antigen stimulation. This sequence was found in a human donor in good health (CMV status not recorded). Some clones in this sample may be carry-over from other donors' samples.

The CDR3 here is CASSGGFETQYF. The CDR3 DNA sequence: TGTGCCAGCAGTGGGGGCTTTGAGACCCAGTACTTC. This chain links TRBV25-1 with TRBJ2-5; tentatively, D is TRBD1 (5 bases). The V gene lost 4 bases and the J gene lost 5 bases, with 8 bases spanning the gap. Germline V gene sequence: CDR1 MGHDK, CDR2 SYGVNS. CDR3 length equals 12 residues. The whole variable domain, filled in from reference TRBV25-1 and TRBJ2-5, reads EADIYQTPRYLVIGTGKKITLECSQTMGHDKMYWYQQDPGMELHLIHYSYGVNSTEKGDLSSESTVSRIRTEHFPLTLESARPSHTSQYLCASSGGFETQYFGPGTRLLVL.